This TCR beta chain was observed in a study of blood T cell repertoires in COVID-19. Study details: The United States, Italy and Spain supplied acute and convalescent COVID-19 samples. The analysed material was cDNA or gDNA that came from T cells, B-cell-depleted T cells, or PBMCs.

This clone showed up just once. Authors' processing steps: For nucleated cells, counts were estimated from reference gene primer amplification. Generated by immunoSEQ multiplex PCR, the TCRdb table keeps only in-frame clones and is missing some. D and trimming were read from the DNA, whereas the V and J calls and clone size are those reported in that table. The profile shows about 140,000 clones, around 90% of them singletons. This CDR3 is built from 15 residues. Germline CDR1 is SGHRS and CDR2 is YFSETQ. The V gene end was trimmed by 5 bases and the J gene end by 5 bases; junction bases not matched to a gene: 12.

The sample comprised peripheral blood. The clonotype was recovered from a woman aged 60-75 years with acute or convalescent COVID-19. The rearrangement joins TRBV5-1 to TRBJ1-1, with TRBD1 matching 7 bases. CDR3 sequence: CASSQRTGGKTEAFF. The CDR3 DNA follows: TGCGCCAGCAGTCAACGGACAGGCGGTAAGACTGAAGCTTTCTTT.